The 21 T cell receptor beta chains listed next were all sequenced from one sample in a study of shared clonotypes between healthy human individuals. Clones were sequenced by immunoSEQ multiplex PCR, and TCRdb holds only the in-frame ones, with some missing. The table lists over 2,000,000 clones, around 93% of them singletons. As defined, naive CD8 cells were CD45RO-negative and positively selected for CCR7, with terminally differentiated effector memory CD45RA+ cells excluded. Sequenced: naive CD8+ T cells from PBMCs. The receptors derive from a man younger than 35 in good health. Some clones in this sample may be carry-over from other donors' samples.

The chain links TRBV7-2 to TRBJ1-1; weak D call: TRBD1 (5 bases). The CDR3 runs to 15 residues. Germline V gene sequence: CDR1 SGHTA, CDR2 FQGNSA. Trimming left V 2 bases short and J 5 bases short, with 15 bases between. The CDR3 coding sequence is TGTGCCAGCAGCTTACCAGGGTTGCTGGGGACTGAAGCTTTCTTT. Its translation is CASSLPGLLGTEAFF. The whole variable domain, filled in from reference TRBV7-2 and TRBJ1-1, reads GAGVSQSPSNKVTEKGKDVELRCDPISGHTALYWYRQSLGQGLEFLIYFQGNSAPDKSGLPSDRFSAERTGGSVSTLTIQRTQQEDSAVYLCASSLPGLLGTEAFFGQGTRLTVV.

The chain is built from TRBV9 and TRBJ1-4, with a possible D match to TRBD1 (6 bases). The CDR3 is made up of 17 amino acids. CDR1 is SGDLS, CDR2 YYNGEE, per germline. V shed 3 bases and J shed 4 bases, with 19 bases lying between them. CDR3: CASSGPPYREGNEKLFF. The CDR3 coding sequence is TGTGCCAGCAGCGGACCTCCTTACAGGGAAGGTAATGAAAAACTGTTTTTT.

The rearrangement uses TRBV7-6 and TRBJ2-2; the D gene is possibly TRBD1 (5 bases). Germline CDR1 SGHVS, CDR2 FNYEAQ. There are 16 residues in the CDR3. Trimming removed 6 bases at V and 4 bases at J, with 18 bases between. CDR3 bases: TGTGCCAGCAGACTCGTTGCAGGGCAGGGCACCGGGGAGCTGTTTTTT. Protein product: CASRLVAGQGTGELFF.

This rearrangement joins TRBV7-9 to TRBJ1-2, with no clear D. CDR3 length: 15 amino acids. The germline V gene has CDR1 SEHNR and CDR2 FQNEAQ (reference sequence). V shed 0 bases and J shed 10 bases, with 18 bases lying between them. The CDR3 bases are TGTGCCAGCAGCTTAGCGGGATTGGCTGGGAACAACTACACCTTC. It yields the protein CASSLAGLAGNNYTF.

This chain uses TRBV2 with TRBJ2-5; 8 bases are a match to TRBD1. Losses at the gene ends were 8 bases for V and 0 bases for J; bases not matched to a gene: 8. The CDR3 extends over 15 amino acids. Germline-derived CDR1 and CDR2 are SNHLY and FYNNEI. The CDR3 reads CASRGQVLYQETQYF. In DNA, the CDR3 is TGTGCCAGCCGGGGACAGGTCCTGTACCAAGAGACCCAGTACTTC.

The chain uses TRBV13 and TRBJ2-7, with 10 bases aligning to TRBD2. The V segment lost 5 bases and the J segment 3 bases; nucleotides outside the gene matches: 16. This CDR3 has 18 amino acids. Germline-derived CDR1 and CDR2 are PRHDT and FYEKMQ (reference sequence). For the CDR3, the DNA is TGTGCCAGCAGCGGGGCGACTAGCGGGTTTGAGTTCGTCTACGAGCAGTACTTC. Encoded protein: CASSGATSGFEFVYEQYF.

The rearrangement links TRBV7-6 to TRBJ2-1; 7 bases fit TRBD2. The V gene's germline CDR1 is SGHVS and CDR2 FNYEAQ. There are 17 residues in the CDR3. The V segment lost 1 base and the J segment 6 bases; nucleotides outside the gene matches: 12. CDR3 in amino acids: CASSLGTRREDSNEQFF. The CDR3 DNA follows: TGTGCCAGCAGCTTAGGGACCCGCCGGGAGGATAGCAATGAGCAGTTCTTC.

This rearrangement joins TRBV14 to TRBJ2-2; D call uncertain. Germline CDR1 is SGHDN and CDR2 is FVKESK. V was shortened by 5 bases and J by 7 bases, with 8 bases between the two germline ends. The CDR3 spans 12 residues. CDR3 loop: CASSLLGGELFF. Written as DNA, the CDR3 is TGTGCCAGCAGCTTGTTGGGCGGGGAGCTGTTTTTT.

The V gene is TRBV4-1, the J gene TRBJ1-1; perhaps TRBD1 as D (6 bases). Germline-derived CDR1 and CDR2 are MGHRA and YSYEKL. There are 16 residues in the CDR3. Trimming left V 2 bases short and J 1 base short, with 14 bases between. The CDR3 nucleotides are TGCGCCAGCAGCCAAACCCCGGGACAAAAGAACACTGAAGCTTTCTTT. It is translated as CASSQTPGQKNTEAFF.

This clone was seen more than once but under ten times. The CDR3 protein is CSVAGTGDYVNTEAFF. In nucleotides, the CDR3 is TGCAGCGTGGCCGGGACAGGGGATTATGTGAACACTGAAGCTTTCTTT. The chain joins TRBV29-1 to TRBJ1-1, with 10 bases aligning to TRBD1. V gave up 6 bases and J gave up 0 bases; unmatched junction bases: 10. Germline V gene sequence: CDR1 SQVTM, CDR2 ANQGSEA. The CDR3 covers 16 residues.

Comment on this clone: In the same sample, other DNA sequences code for this CDR3. The chain couples TRBV4-3 to TRBJ1-1, with 8 bases that match TRBD1. The CDR3 covers 14 residues. V lost 4 bases, J lost 3 bases, and 4 bases stayed unmatched. From germline, CDR1 is LGHNA and CDR2 YSLEER. The CDR3 coding sequence is TGCGCCAGCAGCCCAGGGACAGGTTACACTGAAGCTTTCTTT. Translating gives CASSPGTGYTEAFF.

The chain employs TRBV11-3 and TRBJ2-2, with D hard to call. The V end was cut by 5 bases, the J end by 4 bases, with 8 bases between. The CDR3 spans 13 residues. Looked up from germline, CDR1 is SGHNT and CDR2 is YENEEA. The chain's CDR3 is CASSPLFTGELFF. The CDR3 bases are TGTGCCAGCAGCCCTCTCTTCACCGGGGAGCTGTTTTTT.

The rearrangement links TRBV15 to TRBJ2-1; D might be TRBD1 or TRBD2, each matching 5 bases. Trimming pared 1 base from V and 7 bases from J, leaving 17 bases between. The CDR3 loop spans 16 amino acids. The germline gives CDR1 LNHNV, CDR2 YYDKDF (reference sequence). CDR3 amino acids: CATSRGPIEGRNEQFF. Here the CDR3 DNA reads TGTGCCACCAGCAGAGGGCCCATCGAGGGGCGGAATGAGCAGTTCTTC. Variable domain in full (rest from reference TRBV15 and TRBJ2-1): DAMVIQNPRYQVTQFGKPVTLSCSQTLNHNVMYWYQQKSSQAPKLLFHYYDKDFNNEADTPDNFQSRRPNTSFCFLDIRSPGLGDTAMYLCATSRGPIEGRNEQFFGPGTRLTVL.

The J gene is TRBJ1-2, the V gene TRBV9; TRBD1 matches 10 bases. Losses at the gene ends were 2 bases for V and 3 bases for J; bases not matched to a gene: 4. The CDR3 contains 15 residues. Germline V gene sequence: CDR1 SGDLS, CDR2 YYNGEE. The DNA of the CDR3 is TGTGCCAGCAGCGTCGCCGGGACAGGGGACTATGGCTACACCTTC. Translated: CASSVAGTGDYGYTF.

CDR3 sequence reads: CASRPRGREQYF. The CDR3 nucleotides are TGTGCCAGCAGACCCAGGGGGCGCGAGCAGTACTTC. The J gene is TRBJ2-7, the V gene TRBV5-8; the match to TRBD1 covers 8 bases. This CDR3 spans 12 amino acids. Unmatched junction bases numbered 4, after V lost 5 bases and J lost 6 bases. Germline CDR1 SGHTS, CDR2 YDEGEE.

This chain connects TRBV27 to TRBJ2-3; no clear D gene. The germline V gene has CDR1 MNHEY and CDR2 SMNVEV (reference sequence). The CDR3 runs to 11 residues. Trimming pared 3 bases from V and 5 bases from J, leaving 3 bases between. CDR3 bases: TGTGCCAGCAGTTTCAAAGATACGCAGTATTTT. It yields the protein CASSFKDTQYF.

J is TRBJ1-3 and V is TRBV28, with D possibly being TRBD1 (5 bases). Germline V gene lookup returns CDR1 MDHEN and CDR2 SYDVKM. CDR3 length: 11 amino acids. V was clipped by 10 bases and J by 7 bases, with 11 bases between them. In nucleotides, the CDR3 is TGTGCCACTCGGGGGGGGAACACCATATATTTT. It is translated as CATRGGNTIYF.

Of note for this clone: Within the sample, other DNA sequences also encode this same CDR3. This chain uses TRBV27 with TRBJ2-7; D might be TRBD1 (5 bases). The CDR3 loop spans 13 amino acids. Germline V lookup: CDR1 MNHEY, CDR2 SMNVEV (reference sequence). V shed 4 bases and J shed 1 base, with 8 bases lying between them. The CDR3 here is CASSWGRSYEQYF. The CDR3 region has the DNA TGTGCCAGCAGTTGGGGCCGATCCTACGAGCAGTACTTC.

This clone appeared once. CDR3 sequence reads: CASSFGSDPQHF. The CDR3 region has the DNA TGTGCCAGCAGCTTTGGGAGCGATCCCCAGCATTTT. The chain employs TRBV7-9 and TRBJ1-5; D is uncertain. V lost 3 bases, J lost 10 bases, and 10 bases lay in between. The germline CDR1 and CDR2 sequences are SEHNR and FQNEAQ (reference sequence). The CDR3 runs 12 residues.

Concerning this clone itself: Other nucleotide sequences from this sample produce the same CDR3. The chain joins TRBV4-1 to TRBJ1-2; the D is unclear. The CDR3 loop spans 15 amino acids. Germline CDR1 MGHRA, CDR2 YSYEKL. V was clipped by 4 bases and J by 2 bases, with 14 bases between them. This chain's CDR3 is CASSPPGGGNYGYTF. The CDR3 region has the DNA TGCGCCAGCAGCCCCCCGGGTGGAGGGAACTATGGCTACACCTTC.

The chain combines TRBV9 with TRBJ2-7, with D perhaps matching TRBD1 or TRBD2 (6 bases each). The germline CDR1 and CDR2 sequences are SGDLS and YYNGEE. The V and J ends lost 4 bases and 3 bases respectively, with 17 bases between them. This CDR3 has 15 amino acids. The CDR3 DNA sequence: TGTGCCAGCAGCCCAGGAGGGGGAGATGTCTACGAGCAGTACTTC. Its translation is CASSPGGGDVYEQYF.